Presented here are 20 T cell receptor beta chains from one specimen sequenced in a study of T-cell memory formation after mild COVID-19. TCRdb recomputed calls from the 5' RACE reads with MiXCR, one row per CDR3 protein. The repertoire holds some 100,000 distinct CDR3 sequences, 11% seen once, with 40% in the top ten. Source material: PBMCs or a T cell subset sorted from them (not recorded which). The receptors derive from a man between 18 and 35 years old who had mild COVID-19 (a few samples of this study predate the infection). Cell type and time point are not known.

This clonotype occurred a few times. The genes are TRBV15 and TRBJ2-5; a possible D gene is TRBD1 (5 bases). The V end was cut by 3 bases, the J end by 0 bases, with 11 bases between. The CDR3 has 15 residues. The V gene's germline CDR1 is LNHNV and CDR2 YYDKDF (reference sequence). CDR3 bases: TGTGCCACCAGCAGGGTGGCAGGGTACCAAGAGACCCAGTACTTC. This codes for CATSRVAGYQETQYF.

Written as DNA, the CDR3 is TGCGCCAGCAGCTCATCGACGTCGAGGGTTGGGGCCAACGTCCTGACTTTC. The encoded protein is CASSSSTSRVGANVLTF. V usage is TRBV4-1 and J usage is TRBJ2-6; D may be TRBD2 (5 bases). Germline CDR1 and CDR2: MGHRA and YSYEKL. V gave up 5 bases and J gave up 3 bases, with 17 bases separating them. The CDR3 is made up of 17 amino acids.

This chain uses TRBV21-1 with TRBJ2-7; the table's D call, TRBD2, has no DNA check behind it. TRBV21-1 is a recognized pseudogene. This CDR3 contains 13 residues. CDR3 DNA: TGTGCCAGCAGCCTCTCGCGGGCGTACGAGCAGTACGTC. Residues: CASSLSRAYEQYV.

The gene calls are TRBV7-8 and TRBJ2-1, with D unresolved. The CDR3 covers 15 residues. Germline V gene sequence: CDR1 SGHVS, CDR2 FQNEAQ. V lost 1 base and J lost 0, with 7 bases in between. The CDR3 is CASSLEQSSYNEQFF. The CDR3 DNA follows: TGTGCCAGCAGCTTAGAGCAGAGCTCCTACAATGAGCAGTTCTTC.

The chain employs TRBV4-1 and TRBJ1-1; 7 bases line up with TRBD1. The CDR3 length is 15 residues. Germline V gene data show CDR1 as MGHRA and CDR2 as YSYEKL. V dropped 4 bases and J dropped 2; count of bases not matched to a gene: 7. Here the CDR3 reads CASSPEQGFNTEAFF. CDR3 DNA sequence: TGCGCCAGCAGCCCCGAACAGGGGTTTAACACTGAAGCTTTCTTT.

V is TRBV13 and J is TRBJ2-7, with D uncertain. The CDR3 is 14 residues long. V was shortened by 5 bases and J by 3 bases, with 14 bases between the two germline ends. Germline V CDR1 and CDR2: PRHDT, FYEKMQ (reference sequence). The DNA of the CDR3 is TGTGCCAGCAGCGGTCGGATGATTGACTACGAGCAGTACTTC. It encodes CASSGRMIDYEQYF.

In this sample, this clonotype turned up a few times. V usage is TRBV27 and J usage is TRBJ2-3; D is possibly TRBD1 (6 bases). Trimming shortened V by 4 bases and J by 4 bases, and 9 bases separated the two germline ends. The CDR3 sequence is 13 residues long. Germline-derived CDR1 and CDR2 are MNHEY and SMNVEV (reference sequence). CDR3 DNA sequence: TGTGCCAGCAGTTACAGGGTGGCAGATACGCAGTATTTT. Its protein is CASSYRVADTQYF.

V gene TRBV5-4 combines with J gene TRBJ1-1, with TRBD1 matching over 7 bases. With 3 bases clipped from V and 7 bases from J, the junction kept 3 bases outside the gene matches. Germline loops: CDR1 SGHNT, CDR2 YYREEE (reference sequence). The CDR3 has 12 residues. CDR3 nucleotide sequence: TGTGCCAGCAGCTCGGGACAGCGTGAAGCTTTCTTT. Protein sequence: CASSSGQREAFF.

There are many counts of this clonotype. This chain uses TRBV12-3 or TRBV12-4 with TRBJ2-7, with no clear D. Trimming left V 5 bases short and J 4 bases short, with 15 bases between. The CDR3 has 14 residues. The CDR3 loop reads CASSPSGTLYEQYF. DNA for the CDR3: TGTGCCAGCAGTCCCTCTGGTACCCTATACGAGCAGTACTTC.

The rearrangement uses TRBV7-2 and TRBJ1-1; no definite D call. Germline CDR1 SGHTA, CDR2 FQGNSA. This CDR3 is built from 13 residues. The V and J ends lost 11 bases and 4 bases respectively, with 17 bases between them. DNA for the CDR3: TGTGCCTGGGCGGACGGCGTGGGCACTGAAGCTTTCTTT. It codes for CAWADGVGTEAFF.

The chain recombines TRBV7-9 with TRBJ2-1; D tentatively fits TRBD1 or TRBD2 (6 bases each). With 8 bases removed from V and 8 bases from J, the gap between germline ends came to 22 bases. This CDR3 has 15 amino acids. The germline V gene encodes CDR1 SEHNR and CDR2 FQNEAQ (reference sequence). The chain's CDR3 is CASGPPGAARDEQFF. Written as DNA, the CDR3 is TGTGCCAGCGGACCCCCGGGGGCGGCTAGGGATGAGCAGTTCTTC.

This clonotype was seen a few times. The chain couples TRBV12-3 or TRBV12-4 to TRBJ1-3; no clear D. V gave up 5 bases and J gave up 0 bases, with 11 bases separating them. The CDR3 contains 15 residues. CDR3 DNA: TGTGCCAGCAGTGTGACTGCGAACTCTGGAAACACCATATATTTT. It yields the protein CASSVTANSGNTIYF.

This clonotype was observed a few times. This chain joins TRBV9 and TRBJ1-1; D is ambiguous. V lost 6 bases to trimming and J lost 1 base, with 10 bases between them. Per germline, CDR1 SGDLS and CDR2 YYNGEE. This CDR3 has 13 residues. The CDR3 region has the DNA TGTGCCAGCAACGACAAAGAGAACACTGAAGCTTTCTTT. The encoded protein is CASNDKENTEAFF.

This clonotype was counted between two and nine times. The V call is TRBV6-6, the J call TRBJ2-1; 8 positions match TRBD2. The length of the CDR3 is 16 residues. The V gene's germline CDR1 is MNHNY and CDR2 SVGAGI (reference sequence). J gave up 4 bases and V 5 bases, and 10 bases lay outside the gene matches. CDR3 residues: CASSTEAGAYYNEQFF. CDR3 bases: TGTGCCAGCAGTACCGAAGCGGGGGCGTATTACAATGAGCAGTTCTTC.

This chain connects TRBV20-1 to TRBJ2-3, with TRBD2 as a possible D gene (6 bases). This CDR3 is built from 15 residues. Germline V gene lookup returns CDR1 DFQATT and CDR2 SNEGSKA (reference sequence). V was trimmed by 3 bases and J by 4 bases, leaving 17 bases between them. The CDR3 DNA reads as TGCAGTGCTAGGGCGGACTATAGTTTTGCAGATACGCAGTATTTT. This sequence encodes CSARADYSFADTQYF.

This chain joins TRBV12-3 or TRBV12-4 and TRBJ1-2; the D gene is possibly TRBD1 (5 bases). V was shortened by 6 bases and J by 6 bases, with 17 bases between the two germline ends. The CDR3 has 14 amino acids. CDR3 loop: CASSTLRQGHGYTF. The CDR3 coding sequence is TGTGCCAGCAGCACCCTCCGGCAGGGTCATGGCTACACCTTC.

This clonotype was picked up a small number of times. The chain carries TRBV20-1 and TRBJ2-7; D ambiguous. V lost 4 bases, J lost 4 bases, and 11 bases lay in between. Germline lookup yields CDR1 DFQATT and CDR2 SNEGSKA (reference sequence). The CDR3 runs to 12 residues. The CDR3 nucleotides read TGCAGTGCTACCCCCGGAATTTACGAGCAGTACGTC. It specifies CSATPGIYEQYV.

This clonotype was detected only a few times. Here the CDR3 reads CASRDRASRRETQYF. The CDR3, as DNA: TGTGCCAGCAGAGATCGGGCCTCGAGGCGGGAGACCCAGTACTTC. The rearrangement uses TRBV12-3 or TRBV12-4 and TRBJ2-5; the D is unclear. Trimming cost V 6 bases and J 5 bases, with 19 bases left between them. The CDR3 runs 15 residues.

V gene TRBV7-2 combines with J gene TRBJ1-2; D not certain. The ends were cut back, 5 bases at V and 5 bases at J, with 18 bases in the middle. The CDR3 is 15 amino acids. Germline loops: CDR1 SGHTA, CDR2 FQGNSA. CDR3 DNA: TGTGCCAGCAGCCCCAAGTTCCAAACCGAATATGGCTACACCTTC. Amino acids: CASSPKFQTEYGYTF.

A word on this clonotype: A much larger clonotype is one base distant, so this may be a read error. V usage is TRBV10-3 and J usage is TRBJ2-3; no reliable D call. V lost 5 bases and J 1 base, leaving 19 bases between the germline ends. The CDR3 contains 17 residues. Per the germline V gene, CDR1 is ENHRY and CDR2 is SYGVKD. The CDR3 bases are TGTGCCATCAGTAATGCTGGGCAGACCCACGGCACAGATACGCAGTATTTT. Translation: CAISNAGQTHGTDTQYF.